This T cell receptor (beta chain) was observed in a study of OX40 agonist ivuxolimab in advanced cancers. There are 15 residues in the CDR3. V lost 10 bases and J lost 3, with 22 bases in between. Per the germline V gene, CDR1 is LNHDA and CDR2 is SQIVND (reference sequence). Generated by immunoSEQ multiplex PCR, the TCRdb table keeps only in-frame clones and is missing some. The top ten clones hold around 10% of a sample with 28,000 or so clones, almost 80% of them seen once. This TCR was recovered from an adult with an advanced solid tumor such as melanoma, head and neck, liver or kidney cancer. The rearrangement joins TRBV19 to TRBJ2-7; D assignment may be TRBD1 or TRBD2 (7 bases each). The sequences come from CD4+ or CD8+ T cells sorted from blood, collected in a trial of the OX40 agonist ivuxolimab. CDR3 sequence (DNA): TGTGCCACCCAAGGGGGCAGCGGGGAATTCTACGAGCAGTACTTC. This codes for CATQGGSGEFYEQYF.